These T cell receptor beta chains were read from a single sample in a study of T-cell reconstitution after alpha-beta-depleted transplantation in children. TCRdb itself ran the PCR reads through MiXCR, one entry per CDR3 protein. The data show approximately 400,000 distinct CDR3 sequences, 11% seen once. The source material was PBMCs from the stem cell graft donor, sampled from the stem cell graft. The receptors originated from a human donor who donated a stem cell graft to a child with acute myeloid leukemia. Both conserved end residues are part of each CDR3. D genes are given only for firm matches. Expanded clones get a size class; other rows say once, few or many, or leave the size out.

clone_size	v_call	j_call	d_call	cdr3_aa	cdr3_nt
few	TRBV20-1	TRBJ1-2	TRBD1	CSARDSGQGLINYGYTF	TGCAGTGCTAGAGATTCCGGACAGGGACTCATTAACTATGGCTACACCTTC
NA	TRBV2	TRBJ1-1	NA	CASNQGGAEAFF	TGTGCCAGCAACCAAGGGGGGGCTGAAGCTTTCTTT
NA	TRBV5-1	TRBJ2-3	NA	CASSSGLQVTDTQYF	TGCGCCAGCAGCTCGGGGCTTCAGGTTACAGATACGCAGTATTTT
NA	TRBV6-1	TRBJ1-5	NA	CASSEAVRGDNQPQHF	TGTGCCAGCAGTGAAGCGGTGAGAGGGGACAATCAGCCCCAGCATTTT
NA	TRBV7-2	TRBJ1-2	NA	CASSLDPLYGWTF	TGTGCCAGCAGCTTAGACCCTCTCTATGGCTGGACCTTC
NA	TRBV20-1	TRBJ1-2	TRBD1	CSARDMRQGDYGYTF	TGCAGTGCTAGAGATATGAGACAGGGTGACTATGGCTACACCTTC
many	TRBV5-1	TRBJ2-1	NA	CASSLRASSSYNEQFF	TGCGCCAGCAGCTTGCGGGCATCGAGCTCCTACAATGAGCAGTTCTTC
few	TRBV29-1	TRBJ2-5	NA	CSVELQVFQETQYF	TGCAGCGTTGAATTGCAGGTCTTTCAAGAGACCCAGTACTTC
few	TRBV19	TRBJ1-3	NA	CASPPDSGNTIYF	TGTGCCAGCCCGCCTGACTCTGGAAACACCATATATTTT
NA	TRBV20-1	TRBJ1-1	TRBD1	CSALTGVDTEAFF	TGCAGTGCTTTGACAGGGGTCGACACTGAAGCTTTCTTT
NA	TRBV6-5	TRBJ2-3	TRBD2	CASSYKGLVSTDTQYF	TGTGCCAGCAGTTACAAGGGACTAGTAAGCACAGATACGCAGTATTTT
NA	TRBV14	TRBJ2-1	NA	CASGTGTLEQFF	TGTGCCAGCGGAACCGGGACCTTGGAGCAGTTCTTC
NA	TRBV5-5	TRBJ1-1	TRBD1	CASSYRQGPQNTEAFF	TGTGCCAGCAGCTACCGACAGGGGCCCCAGAACACTGAAGCTTTCTTT
NA	TRBV10-1	TRBJ2-1	NA	CASSESIGNEQFF	TGCGCCAGCAGTGAGTCTATAGGCAACGAGCAGTTCTTC
many	TRBV12-3/TRBV12-4	TRBJ1-1	NA	CASSSRTRISEAFF	TGTGCCAGCAGTTCCCGGACCCGAATCTCTGAAGCTTTCTTT
NA	TRBV6-2/TRBV6-3	TRBJ2-2	NA	CASSYARVTGELFF	TGTGCCAGCAGTTACGCAAGGGTCACCGGGGAGCTGTTTTTT
few	TRBV25-1	TRBJ1-1	NA	CASSENGITEAFF	TGTGCCAGCAGTGAAAACGGAATTACTGAAGCTTTCTTT
many	TRBV10-3	TRBJ2-1	TRBD2	CAISEREGGNEQFF	TGTGCCATCAGTGAGCGGGAGGGCGGCAATGAGCAGTTCTTC
many	TRBV20-1	TRBJ2-1	NA	CSASVLSNNEQFF	TGCAGTGCTAGCGTTCTCTCCAACAATGAGCAGTTCTTC
few	TRBV29-1	TRBJ2-3	TRBD1	CSVKNPKDRGTDTQYF	TGCAGCGTTAAAAACCCGAAGGACAGGGGCACAGATACGCAGTATTTT
NA	TRBV20-1	TRBJ2-3	NA	CSAPVGASTDTQYF	TGCAGTGCTCCCGTGGGGGCTAGCACAGATACGCAGTATTTT
many	TRBV7-9	TRBJ1-6	NA	CASSLEGLNSPLHF	TGTGCCAGCAGCTTAGAAGGTCTTAATTCACCCCTCCACTTT
many	TRBV5-1	TRBJ1-1	TRBD1	CASSATGGRRAEAFF	TGCGCCAGCAGCGCAACAGGGGGAAGGAGGGCTGAAGCTTTCTTT
few	TRBV27	TRBJ2-2	TRBD2	CASSPRLAGGVGELFF	TGTGCCAGCAGTCCCCGACTAGCGGGAGGGGTCGGGGAGCTGTTTTTT
many	TRBV6-1	TRBJ2-7	NA	CASSEYGNEQYF	TGTGCCAGCAGTGAGTATGGGAACGAGCAGTACTTC
NA	TRBV27	TRBJ2-6	NA	CASSSGASVANVLTF	TGTGCCAGCAGCTCAGGAGCGTCTGTGGCCAACGTCCTGACTTTC